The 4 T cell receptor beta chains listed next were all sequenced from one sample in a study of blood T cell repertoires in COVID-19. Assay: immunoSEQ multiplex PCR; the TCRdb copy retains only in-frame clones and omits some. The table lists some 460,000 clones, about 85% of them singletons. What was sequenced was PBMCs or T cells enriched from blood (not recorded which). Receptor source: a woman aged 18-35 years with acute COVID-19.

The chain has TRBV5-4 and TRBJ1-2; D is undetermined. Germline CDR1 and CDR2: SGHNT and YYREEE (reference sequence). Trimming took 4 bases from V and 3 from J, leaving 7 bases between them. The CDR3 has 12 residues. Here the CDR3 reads CASSGDDYGYTF. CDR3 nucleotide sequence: TGTGCCAGCAGCGGAGATGACTATGGCTACACCTTC.

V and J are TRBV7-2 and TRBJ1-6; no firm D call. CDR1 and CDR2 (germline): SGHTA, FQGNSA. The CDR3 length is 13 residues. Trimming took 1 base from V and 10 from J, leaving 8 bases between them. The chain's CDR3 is CASSLGPSSPLHF. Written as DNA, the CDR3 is TGTGCCAGCAGCTTAGGGCCGTCCTCACCCCTCCACTTT. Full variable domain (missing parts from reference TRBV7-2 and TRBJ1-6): GAGVSQSPSNKVTEKGKDVELRCDPISGHTALYWYRQSLGQGLEFLIYFQGNSAPDKSGLPSDRFSAERTGGSVSTLTIQRTQQEDSAVYLCASSLGPSSPLHFGNGTRLTVT.

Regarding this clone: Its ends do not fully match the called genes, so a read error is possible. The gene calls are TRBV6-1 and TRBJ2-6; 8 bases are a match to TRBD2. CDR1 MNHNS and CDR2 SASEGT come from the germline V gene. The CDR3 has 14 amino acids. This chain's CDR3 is CASSEGVWLAGSVF. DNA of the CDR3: TGTGCCAGCAGTGAAGGAGTGTGGCTAGCGGGTTCGGTTTTC.

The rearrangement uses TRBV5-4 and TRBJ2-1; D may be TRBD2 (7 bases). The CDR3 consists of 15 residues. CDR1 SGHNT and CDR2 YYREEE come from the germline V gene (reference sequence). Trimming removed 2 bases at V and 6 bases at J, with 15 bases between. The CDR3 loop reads CASSFSRGAFNEQFF. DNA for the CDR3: TGTGCCAGCAGCTTTTCCCGGGGGGCTTTCAATGAGCAGTTCTTC.